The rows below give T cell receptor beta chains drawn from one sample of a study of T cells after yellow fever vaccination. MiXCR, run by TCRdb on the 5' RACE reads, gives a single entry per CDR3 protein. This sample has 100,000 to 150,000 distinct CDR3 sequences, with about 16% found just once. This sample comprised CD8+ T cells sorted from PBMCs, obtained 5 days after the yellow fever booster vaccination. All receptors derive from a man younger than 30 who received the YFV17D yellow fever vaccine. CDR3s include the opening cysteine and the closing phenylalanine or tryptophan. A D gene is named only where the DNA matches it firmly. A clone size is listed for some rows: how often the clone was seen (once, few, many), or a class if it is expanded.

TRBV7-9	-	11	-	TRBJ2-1	TGTGCCAGCAGGCTAGGTCATGAGCAGTTCTTC	CASRLGHEQFF
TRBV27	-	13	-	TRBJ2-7	TGTGCCAGCAGTGTCACAGGTTCCTACGAGCAGTACTTC	CASSVTGSYEQYF
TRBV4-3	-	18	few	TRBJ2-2	TGCGCCAGCAGCCAAGAAGTGCCACCCTCGGGATATCCCGGGGAGCTGTTTTTT	CASSQEVPPSGYPGELFF
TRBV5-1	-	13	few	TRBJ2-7	TGCGCCAGCACTCCCTCGGGCAGATACGAGCAGTACTTC	CASTPSGRYEQYF
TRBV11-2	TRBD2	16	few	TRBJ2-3	TGTGCCAGCAGCTCCATAGCGGGGGCCCGTCCAGATACGCAGTATTTT	CASSSIAGARPDTQYF
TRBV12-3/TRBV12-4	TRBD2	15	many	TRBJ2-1	TGTGCCAGCAGATCTAGCGGGGGGGCATACAATGAGCAGTTCTTC	CASRSSGGAYNEQFF
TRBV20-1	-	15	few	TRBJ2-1	TGCAGTGCTGGGGATCTATCGAAGGTGTACAATGAGCAGTTCTTC	CSAGDLSKVYNEQFF
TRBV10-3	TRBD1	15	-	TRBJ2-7	TGTGCCATCAGGGGGGGACAGGGAGTCTCCTACGAGCAGTACTTC	CAIRGGQGVSYEQYF
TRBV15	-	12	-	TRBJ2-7	TGTGCCACCAGCAGAGCAACAGACGAGCAGTACTTC	CATSRATDEQYF
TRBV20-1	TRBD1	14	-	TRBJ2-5	TGCAGTGCTAGAGTAAACAGGGGAGAAGAGACCCAGTACTTC	CSARVNRGEETQYF
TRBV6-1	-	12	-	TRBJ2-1	TGTGCCAGTGACCGGGGAAGCAATGAGCAGTTCTTC	CASDRGSNEQFF
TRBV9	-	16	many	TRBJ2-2	TGTGCCAGCAGCGCGGAGGGGGTCGCAAACACCGGGGAGCTGTTTTTT	CASSAEGVANTGELFF
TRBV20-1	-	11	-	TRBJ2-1	TGCAGTGCTAGAAGCGACAATGAGCAGTTCTTC	CSARSDNEQFF
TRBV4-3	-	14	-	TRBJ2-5	TGCGCCAGCAGCCAAGAACGTATACAAGAGACCCAGTACTTC	CASSQERIQETQYF
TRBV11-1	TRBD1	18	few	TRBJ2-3	TGTGCCAGCAGACCCAGCCCCCCACAGGGGTTGAGGACAGATACGCAGTATTTT	CASRPSPPQGLRTDTQYF
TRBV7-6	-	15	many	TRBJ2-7	TGTGCCAGCAGCTTAGATCAGTTGGGGAAATACGAGCAGTACTTC	CASSLDQLGKYEQYF
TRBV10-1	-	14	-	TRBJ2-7	TGCGCCAGCAGTGAGTTCGGGACCCCGCCCGAGCAGTACTTC	CASSEFGTPPEQYF
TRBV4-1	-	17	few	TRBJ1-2	TGCGCCAGCAGCCAAGTTGGCGGGGCTACAGGGAGCTATGGCTACACCTTC	CASSQVGGATGSYGYTF
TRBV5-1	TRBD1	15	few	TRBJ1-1	TGCGCCAGCAGCTTGTGGTCAGGGGGGAACACTGAAGCTTTCTTT	CASSLWSGGNTEAFF